These 25 T cell receptor beta chains were sequenced from one sample in a study of early T cells in non-severe SARS-CoV-2 infection. TCRdb independently ran MiXCR on the 5' RACE reads; one entry per CDR3 protein. The data show roughly 34,000 distinct CDR3 sequences, around 4.1% seen once. The sample taken for sequencing was whole blood. The receptors originated from an adult who was a healthcare worker with PCR-confirmed SARS-CoV-2 infection or an uninfected control (not recorded which).

The chain uses TRBV29-1 and TRBJ2-7, with D perhaps matching TRBD1 (6 bases). Trimming took 5 bases from V and 4 from J, leaving 18 bases between them. The germline V gene has CDR1 SQVTM and CDR2 ANQGSEA. This CDR3 is built from 14 residues. CDR3 bases: TGCAGCGTTACCTCGGGAATTCAGGGGTACGAGCAGTACTTC. Protein: CSVTSGIQGYEQYF.

This clonotype showed up many times. This chain connects TRBV5-6 to TRBJ2-1, with 9 bases that match TRBD2. Germline V CDR1 and CDR2: SGHDT, YYEEEE. There are 14 residues in the CDR3. V was pared by 4 bases and J by 6 bases, with 5 bases of the junction left unmatched. As DNA, the CDR3 is TGTGCCAGCAGCCTAGGACTAGCGAGCAATGAGCAGTTCTTC. Protein sequence: CASSLGLASNEQFF.

This clonotype has at least ten counts. The rearrangement links TRBV3-1 to TRBJ1-2; D is perhaps TRBD1 (5 bases). There are 15 residues in the CDR3. The germline V gene encodes CDR1 LGHDT and CDR2 YNNKEL (reference sequence). The V gene lost 1 base and the J gene lost 1 base, with 10 bases spanning the gap. CDR3 bases: TGTGCCAGCAGCCAAGCAGGGACGGGTAACTATGGCTACACCTTC. It is translated as CASSQAGTGNYGYTF.

This clonotype has at least ten counts. The chain couples TRBV20-1 to TRBJ2-7; 8 nucleotides agree with TRBD1. The ends lost 1 base at V and 1 base at J; junction bases unmatched: 3. The germline CDR1 and CDR2 sequences are DFQATT and SNEGSKA (reference sequence). The CDR3 runs to 14 residues. Here the CDR3 DNA reads TGCAGTGCTAGAGGACAGGGGCCATCCTACGAGCAGTACTTC. Protein product: CSARGQGPSYEQYF.

Ten or more counts support this clonotype. V is TRBV6-5 and J is TRBJ1-4, with 7 bases identical to TRBD1. The CDR3 loop spans 15 amino acids. From germline, CDR1 is MNHEY and CDR2 SVGAGI. Germline trimming cut 5 bases from V and 7 bases from J; bases unmatched to any gene: 10. The CDR3 region has the DNA TGTGCCAGCAGTCAAGACAGGGTAGGGAGTGAAAAACTGTTTTTT. Translated: CASSQDRVGSEKLFF.

This clonotype appeared many times. V is TRBV7-9 and J is TRBJ1-1, with D unclear. The CDR3 is 14 residues long. Trimming took off 5 bases at V and 5 bases at J, with 15 bases between the two ends. Germline-derived CDR1 and CDR2 are SEHNR and FQNEAQ (reference sequence). CDR3 loop: CASSPIEGRTEAFF. Here the CDR3 DNA reads TGTGCCAGCAGCCCTATAGAAGGGAGGACTGAAGCTTTCTTT.

This clonotype was detected ten times or more. The gene calls are TRBV5-6 and TRBJ2-7; 14 nucleotides align to TRBD2. Germline trimming cut 1 base from V and 3 bases from J; bases unmatched to any gene: 6. CDR1 is SGHDT and CDR2 is YYEEEE in the germline V gene. The CDR3 length is 17 residues. This CDR3 reads CASSLRTSGGRIYEQYF. In DNA form, the CDR3 reads TGTGCCAGCAGCTTGCGGACTAGCGGGGGGCGGATCTACGAGCAGTACTTC.

This clonotype has a count of ten or more. The CDR3 DNA reads TGTGCCAGCAGCGTAGTAGGGCGGGGGGCTACATACAATGAGCAGTTCTTC. It encodes CASSVVGRGATYNEQFF. The chain links TRBV9 to TRBJ2-1; TRBD2 agrees at 8 bases. Germline V gene sequence: CDR1 SGDLS, CDR2 YYNGEE. The CDR3 loop spans 17 amino acids. V trimming: 0 bases; J trimming: 4 bases; junction bases outside the gene matches: 9.

J is TRBJ1-1 and V is TRBV2; 7 nucleotides agree with TRBD1. J gave up 0 bases and V 6 bases, and 4 bases lay outside the gene matches. The length of the CDR3 is 14 residues. The germline V gene has CDR1 SNHLY and CDR2 FYNNEI. As DNA, the CDR3 is TGTGCCAGCAGACAACAGGGGTTGAACACTGAAGCTTTCTTT. The encoded protein is CASRQQGLNTEAFF.

This clonotype has at least ten counts. The V and J genes are TRBV11-3 and TRBJ2-1, with TRBD2 matching over 11 bases. The CDR3 is made up of 14 amino acids. With V trimmed by 2 bases and J by 8 bases, 2 bases remained unmatched. The germline CDR1 and CDR2 sequences are SGHNT and YENEEA. CDR3 in DNA: TGTGCCAGCAGCTTATTACTAGCGGGAGATGAGCAGTTCTTC. Its protein is CASSLLLAGDEQFF.

There are many counts of this clonotype. The chain couples TRBV27 to TRBJ2-5; unclear D gene. Deletions cut 1 base from V and 0 bases from J, with 6 bases between. The CDR3 sequence is 14 residues long. Germline-derived CDR1 and CDR2 are MNHEY and SMNVEV (reference sequence). This CDR3 reads CASSLWGNQETQYF. In nucleotides, the CDR3 is TGTGCCAGCAGTTTATGGGGAAACCAAGAGACCCAGTACTTC.

The sample holds many counts of this clonotype. The chain links TRBV20-1 to TRBJ1-3, with a tentative D call TRBD1 (5 bases). This CDR3 region has 17 residues. Germline assignment: CDR1 DFQATT and CDR2 SNEGSKA (reference sequence). The ends were cut back, 4 bases at V and 0 bases at J, with 19 bases in the middle. The CDR3 DNA follows: TGCAGTGCTATCAAAGGGACCCCCACTAGCTCTGGAAACACCATATATTTT. It encodes CSAIKGTPTSSGNTIYF.

This clonotype was counted at least ten times. The chain recombines TRBV5-1 with TRBJ2-7; the match to TRBD2 covers 11 bases. The germline gives CDR1 SGHRS, CDR2 YFSETQ. The V gene end was trimmed by 5 bases and the J gene end by 3 bases; junction bases not matched to a gene: 4. The CDR3 extends over 14 amino acids. The CDR3 sequence: CASRWGLADYEQYF. The CDR3 DNA reads TGCGCCAGCAGGTGGGGACTAGCGGACTACGAGCAGTACTTC. The full variable domain, in which reference TRBV5-1 and TRBJ2-7 provide the parts outside the CDR3, is KAGVTQTPRYLIKTRGQQVTLSCSPISGHRSVSWYQQTPGQGLQFLFEYFSETQRNKGNFPGRFSGRQFSNSRSEMNVSTLELGDSALYLCASRWGLADYEQYFGPGTRLTVT.

The V and J genes are TRBV2 and TRBJ2-3; 10 positions agree with TRBD2. This CDR3 has 16 residues. Germline V gene data show CDR1 as SNHLY and CDR2 as FYNNEI. V was pared by 5 bases and J by 0 bases, with 5 bases of the junction left unmatched. In nucleotides, the CDR3 is TGTGCCAGCAGTCTGCGACTAGCGGGTAGCACAGATACGCAGTATTTT. It codes for CASSLRLAGSTDTQYF.

This clonotype was seen many times. This chain links TRBV6-5 with TRBJ2-3; 11 bases line up with TRBD2. V lost 4 bases and J lost 5; bases outside the gene matches: 8. CDR1 and CDR2 (germline): MNHEY, SVGAGI. This CDR3 contains 16 residues. CDR3 sequence: CASSSPGLAGGDTQYF. The CDR3 DNA is TGTGCCAGCAGTTCCCCCGGACTAGCGGGTGGAGATACGCAGTATTTT.

Many counts were recorded for this clonotype. The rearrangement joins TRBV11-2 to TRBJ1-2; D uncertain. V lost 3 bases to trimming and J lost 4 bases, with 12 bases between them. CDR3 length: 14 residues. Per the germline V gene, CDR1 is SGHAT and CDR2 is FQNNGV. The CDR3: CASSFDDGPYGYTF. CDR3 coding DNA: TGTGCCAGCAGCTTCGATGACGGCCCCTATGGCTACACCTTC.

This clonotype was observed a few times. As DNA, the CDR3 is TGTGCCAGCAGTGAACCGACTAGCGGGTTCCAAGAGACCCAGTACTTC. It yields the protein CASSEPTSGFQETQYF. The gene calls are TRBV2 and TRBJ2-5; TRBD2 agrees at 10 bases. Germline V lookup: CDR1 SNHLY, CDR2 FYNNEI. The V and J ends lost 2 bases and 1 base, in that order; junction bases with no gene match: 4. CDR3 length: 16 residues.

This clonotype was seen repeatedly, ten times or more. The J gene is TRBJ2-5, the V gene TRBV7-9; D is ambiguous. V was pared by 9 bases and J by 5 bases, with 10 bases between. Germline V gene data show CDR1 as SEHNR and CDR2 as FQNEAQ (reference sequence). This CDR3 comprises 11 residues. CDR3 sequence reads: CAREDGETQYF. The CDR3 DNA follows: TGTGCCAGAGAGGACGGCGAGACCCAGTACTTC.

This clonotype occurred a few times. CDR3 sequence: CASSSGTVADTQYF. The CDR3 DNA sequence: TGCGCCAGCAGCTCCGGGACCGTCGCAGATACGCAGTATTTT. The J gene is TRBJ2-3, the V gene TRBV5-1, with D perhaps TRBD1 or TRBD2 (5 bases each). Trimming left V 3 bases short and J 4 bases short, with 12 bases between. The germline gives CDR1 SGHRS, CDR2 YFSETQ. This CDR3 spans 14 amino acids.

The sample holds many counts of this clonotype. V usage is TRBV4-3 and J usage is TRBJ1-6; D is perhaps TRBD1 (5 bases). Germline assignment: CDR1 LGHNA and CDR2 YSLEER. The CDR3 extends over 16 amino acids. The V end lost 3 bases, the J end lost 9 bases, and 18 bases lay between the germline ends. The CDR3 reads CASSQTWTRGSSPLHF. The CDR3 region has the DNA TGCGCCAGCAGCCAGACGTGGACAAGGGGATCTTCACCCCTCCACTTT.

This clonotype has at least ten counts. The chain uses TRBV11-3 and TRBJ2-2, with 11 positions matching TRBD1. The germline V gene encodes CDR1 SGHNT and CDR2 YENEEA. Trimming took 8 bases from V and 1 from J; bases not matched to a gene: 0. The CDR3 runs 14 residues. The CDR3 DNA sequence: TGTGCCAGCGGGACAGGGGGGAACACCGGGGAGCTGTTTTTT. Its translation: CASGTGGNTGELFF.

This clonotype was recorded many times. The chain is built from TRBV10-3 and TRBJ2-5; D not resolved. The CDR3 is 11 amino acids. The germline V gene has CDR1 ENHRY and CDR2 SYGVKD. V was trimmed by 8 bases and J by 3 bases, leaving 7 bases between them. DNA for the CDR3: TGTGCCATCTCCGGAGAAGAGACCCAGTACTTC. Its translation is CAISGEETQYF.

This clonotype was seen repeatedly, ten times or more. The chain employs TRBV7-6 and TRBJ2-1; TRBD2 is a possible D gene (5 bases). Looked up from germline, CDR1 is SGHVS and CDR2 is FNYEAQ. Deletions cut 2 bases from V and 8 bases from J, with 16 bases between. This CDR3 has 15 amino acids. The CDR3 spells CASSLPGVGRDEQFF. The CDR3 DNA sequence: TGTGCCAGCAGCTTACCCGGGGTTGGGAGAGATGAGCAGTTCTTC.

At least ten counts were recorded for this clonotype. This chain uses TRBV12-3 or TRBV12-4 with TRBJ2-1, with a tentative D call TRBD2 (5 bases). The V end lost 10 bases, the J end lost 7 bases, and 17 bases lay between the germline ends. This CDR3 has 13 amino acids. The CDR3 DNA sequence: TGTGCCATCCAGGAGGTAGCGCAGAATGAGCAGTTCTTC. It specifies CAIQEVAQNEQFF.

This clonotype was picked up many times. An end of the junction does not agree with germline; a read error may underlie this. V gene TRBV9 combines with J gene TRBJ1-3; 8 bases are a match to TRBD1. Germline loops: CDR1 SGDLS, CDR2 YYNGEE. This CDR3 comprises 16 residues. CDR3 DNA sequence: TGTGCCAGCAGCCCCGGACAGGGAGACTCTGAAAACACCATATATTTT. This gives the protein CASSPGQGDSENTIYF.